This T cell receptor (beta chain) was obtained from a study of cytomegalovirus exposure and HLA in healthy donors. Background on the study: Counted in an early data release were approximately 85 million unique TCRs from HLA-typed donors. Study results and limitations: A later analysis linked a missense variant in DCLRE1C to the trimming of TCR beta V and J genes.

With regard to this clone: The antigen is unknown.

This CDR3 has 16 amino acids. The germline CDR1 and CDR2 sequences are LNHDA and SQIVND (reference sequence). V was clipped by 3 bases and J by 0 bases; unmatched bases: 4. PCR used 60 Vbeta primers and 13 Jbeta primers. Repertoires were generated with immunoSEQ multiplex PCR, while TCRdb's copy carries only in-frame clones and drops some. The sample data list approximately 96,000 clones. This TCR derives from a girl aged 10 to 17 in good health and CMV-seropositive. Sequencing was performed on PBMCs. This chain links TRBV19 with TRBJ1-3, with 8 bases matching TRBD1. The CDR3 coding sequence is TGTGCCAGTAGTATTGGGGACAGGTACTCTGGAAACACCATATATTTT. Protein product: CASSIGDRYSGNTIYF.